The 5 T cell receptor beta chains below come from one sample, sequenced in a study of blood T cells in healthy people across ages. A second PCR, run for about 7 to 12 cycles, used a sample-barcoded 5' primer plus a J-beta primer mix. Each CDR3 protein is one row after TCRdb ran MiXCR on the 5' RACE reads. Counted here are under 950,000 distinct CDR3 sequences, 22% occurring once; the ten biggest clones make up around 22%. The sequencing input was blood. The receptors come from a man in his sixties or seventies in good health.

The gene calls are TRBV12-3 or TRBV12-4 and TRBJ2-1; 10 nucleotides line up with TRBD1. V was pared by 3 bases and J by 1 base, with 3 bases of the junction left unmatched. The CDR3 is 16 amino acids. This CDR3 is CASSLLGQGSYNEQFF. Here the CDR3 DNA reads TGTGCCAGCAGTTTGTTGGGACAGGGGTCCTACAATGAGCAGTTCTTC.

The V gene is TRBV18, the J gene TRBJ1-1; no reliable D call. Germline CDR1 and CDR2: KGHSH and LQKENI. The CDR3 totals 13 residues. The V end was cut by 8 bases, the J end by 0 bases, with 10 bases between. The DNA of the CDR3 is TGTGCCAGCCGACCCTACTTGAACACTGAAGCTTTCTTT. It yields the protein CASRPYLNTEAFF.

The J gene is TRBJ2-3, the V gene TRBV29-1; D possibly corresponds to TRBD2 (6 bases). Trimming removed 2 bases from V and 1 base from J, with 7 bases in between. This CDR3 comprises 13 residues. Germline CDR1 and CDR2: SQVTM and ANQGSEA. The CDR3 DNA sequence: TGCAGCGTTGAAATAGCGGGCACAGATACGCAGTATTTT. This sequence encodes CSVEIAGTDTQYF.

The sample holds a few counts of this clonotype. The chain is built from TRBV6-6 and TRBJ1-4, with 7 bases aligning to TRBD1. The CDR3 extends over 12 amino acids. The junction had 4 bases not matched to a gene; V was cut back by 11 bases and J by 4 bases. Germline V gene sequence: CDR1 MNHNY, CDR2 SVGAGI (reference sequence). The CDR3 DNA is TGTGCCGGATCAGGGGGTAATGAAAAACTGTTTTTT. Encoded protein: CAGSGGNEKLFF.

This clonotype was counted a few times. The chain links TRBV7-2 to TRBJ2-5; D not certain. Germline-derived CDR1 and CDR2 are SGHTA and FQGNSA. The CDR3 totals 15 residues. V lost 0 bases and J lost 5, with 13 bases in between. CDR3 DNA sequence: TGTGCCAGCAGCTTAGCGTTCGACGTATGGGAGACCCAGTACTTC. It specifies CASSLAFDVWETQYF.